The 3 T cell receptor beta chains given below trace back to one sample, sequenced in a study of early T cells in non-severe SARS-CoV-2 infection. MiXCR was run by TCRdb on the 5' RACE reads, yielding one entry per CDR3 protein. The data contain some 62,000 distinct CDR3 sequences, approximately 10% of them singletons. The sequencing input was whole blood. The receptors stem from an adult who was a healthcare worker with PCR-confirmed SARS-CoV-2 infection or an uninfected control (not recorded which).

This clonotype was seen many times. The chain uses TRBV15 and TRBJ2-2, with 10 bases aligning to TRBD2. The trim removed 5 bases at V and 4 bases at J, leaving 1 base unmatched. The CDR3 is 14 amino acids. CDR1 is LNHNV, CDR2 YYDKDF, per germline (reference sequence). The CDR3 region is CATSLAGVTGELFF. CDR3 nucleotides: TGTGCCACCAGCCTAGCGGGGGTCACCGGGGAGCTGTTTTTT.

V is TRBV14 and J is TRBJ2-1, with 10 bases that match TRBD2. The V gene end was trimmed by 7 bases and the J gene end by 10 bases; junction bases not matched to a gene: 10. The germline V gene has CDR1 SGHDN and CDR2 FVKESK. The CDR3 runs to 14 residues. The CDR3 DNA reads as TGTGCCAGCAACCACCTAGCGGGGGCCTGGGAGCAGTTCTTC. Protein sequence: CASNHLAGAWEQFF.

The CDR3 nucleotides read TGTGCCAGCTCACCGACGAAGGGGCAGTCCTCGTATTCACCCCTCCACTTT. This sequence encodes CASSPTKGQSSYSPLHF. V is TRBV18 and J is TRBJ1-6, with a weak D call TRBD1 (5 bases). The CDR3 runs 17 residues. Germline lookup yields CDR1 KGHSH and CDR2 LQKENI. V lost 3 bases and J 8 bases, leaving 20 bases between the germline ends.